This T cell receptor (beta chain) originates from a study of shared clonotypes between healthy human individuals. The germline CDR1 and CDR2 sequences are SNHLY and FYNNEI. The V gene lost 4 bases and the J gene lost 3 bases, with 13 bases spanning the gap. This CDR3 comprises 14 residues. Adults of Caucasian background living in Nashville, Tennessee made up all donors. Data came from immunoSEQ multiplex PCR; TCRdb stores just in-frame clones and leaves some out. The profile shows 2 million to 2.5 million clones, 93% of them singletons. Input material: naive CD4+ T cells from PBMCs. Subset described: CD45RA+ positively selected. The rearrangement links TRBV2 to TRBJ2-7, with D possibly TRBD1 on 5 matching bases. The sequence came from a man aged 18 to 30 in good health. Some clones in this sample may be carry-over from other donors' samples. This chain's CDR3 is CASSVGREYYEQYF. The DNA for the CDR3 is TGTGCCAGCAGTGTGGGCAGGGAATACTACGAGCAGTACTTC.